The 12 T cell receptor beta chains below all came from one sample that was sequenced in a study of Graves' ophthalmopathy and Graves' hyperthyroidism. Beta-chain TCR CDR3 regions were amplified from RNA transcripts. The library came from an HTBI-primed first-round RT-PCR and a second-round multiplex PCR. MiXCR, applied by TCRdb to the multiplex PCR reads, yields one record per CDR3 protein. Of about 210,000 distinct CDR3 sequences detected, around 30% appear once; the ten largest clones hold around 9.8%. Sequencing used peripheral blood. Source of these receptors: a man aged 50-59 years with Graves' ophthalmopathy.

This clonotype has ten or more counts. J is TRBJ2-7 and V is TRBV29-1, with a weak D call TRBD2 (6 bases). Trimming took 3 bases from V and 2 from J, leaving 11 bases between them. Germline CDR1 SQVTM, CDR2 ANQGSEA. This CDR3 has 13 residues. Written as DNA, the CDR3 is TGCAGCGTTGAGATAGCGGCACCCTACGAGCAGTACTTC. Encoded protein: CSVEIAAPYEQYF.

In this sample, this clonotype turned up many times. The CDR3, as DNA: TGCAGTGCTAGAGATCCGCTGCCAGGGGGAAATTCACCCCTCCACTTT. Amino acid sequence: CSARDPLPGGNSPLHF. The chain joins TRBV20-1 to TRBJ1-6; 7 nucleotides agree with TRBD1. The CDR3 loop spans 16 amino acids. V lost 0 bases, J lost 7 bases, and 9 bases stayed unmatched. Germline CDR1 DFQATT, CDR2 SNEGSKA (reference sequence).

This clonotype was recorded at least ten times. The chain employs TRBV9 and TRBJ1-3; D remains unclear. Deletions cut 0 bases from V and 3 bases from J, with 13 bases between. Germline V gives CDR1 SGDLS, CDR2 YYNGEE. CDR3 size: 16 residues. Here the CDR3 DNA reads TGTGCCAGCAGCGTAGACCCCCGGGGTGGTGGAAACACCATATATTTT. This codes for CASSVDPRGGGNTIYF. The full variable domain, completed using reference TRBV9 and TRBJ1-3, is DSGVTQTPKHLITATGQRVTLRCSPRSGDLSVYWYQQSLDQGLQFLIQYYNGEERAKGNILERFSAQQFPDLHSELNLSSLELGDSALYFCASSVDPRGGGNTIYFGEGSWLTVV.

This clonotype was detected ten times or more. This chain joins TRBV12-3 or TRBV12-4 and TRBJ1-2; TRBD1 is a possible D gene (6 bases). Trimming left V 4 bases short and J 4 bases short, with 13 bases between. This CDR3 has 14 residues. In DNA, the CDR3 is TGTGCCAGCAGTTCAACAGGGCTAGCCTATGGCTACACCTTC. As protein: CASSSTGLAYGYTF.

This clonotype was counted ten times or more. The chain links TRBV27 to TRBJ2-7, with 7 bases fitting TRBD1. The CDR3 is made up of 13 amino acids. After removal of 4 bases from V and 5 bases from J, the junction contained 5 bases not matched to a gene. The V gene's germline CDR1 is MNHEY and CDR2 SMNVEV (reference sequence). The CDR3 protein is CASSSTGFDEQYF. The CDR3 DNA follows: TGTGCCAGCAGTTCGACAGGGTTCGACGAGCAGTACTTC.

At least ten counts were recorded for this clonotype. This chain joins TRBV7-2 and TRBJ2-7, with D perhaps given as TRBD1 or TRBD2 (6 bases each). The germline V gene has CDR1 SGHTA and CDR2 FQGNSA. The length of the CDR3 is 12 residues. Trimming took off 2 bases at V and 6 bases at J, with 8 bases between the two ends. CDR3 loop: CASSLPGAEQYF. In DNA, the CDR3 is TGTGCCAGCAGCTTACCGGGGGCCGAGCAGTACTTC.

The V call is TRBV12-3 or TRBV12-4, the J call TRBJ2-7, with D possibly TRBD2 on 6 matching bases. V dropped 3 bases and J dropped 0 bases, with 15 bases sitting between them. CDR3 length equals 16 residues. The CDR3 DNA is TGTGCCAGCAGTTTCCCTCAAGCGGGTAGCTCCTACGAGCAGTACTTC. This encodes CASSFPQAGSSYEQYF.

This clonotype was counted ten times or more. This chain connects TRBV5-6 to TRBJ1-5; D may be TRBD1 (6 bases). V lost 4 bases and J lost 5, with 16 bases in between. The CDR3 covers 15 residues. Looked up from germline, CDR1 is SGHDT and CDR2 is YYEEEE. The CDR3 coding sequence is TGTGCCAGCAGCCCGAAGGGGGGGGGTCATCAGCCCCAGCATTTT. Amino acids: CASSPKGGGHQPQHF.

V gene TRBV20-1 combines with J gene TRBJ1-2, with TRBD1 matching over 7 bases. J was trimmed by 5 bases and V by 2 bases; bases with no gene match: 23. CDR1 is DFQATT and CDR2 is SNEGSKA in the germline V gene (reference sequence). The CDR3 covers 19 residues. The CDR3 is CSARKIGWLGTDFSYGYTF. The DNA for the CDR3 is TGCAGTGCTAGAAAGATAGGATGGTTAGGGACAGACTTTAGTTATGGCTACACCTTC.

This clonotype has a count of ten or more. The V call is TRBV24-1, the J call TRBJ2-2; D possibly corresponds to TRBD2 (6 bases). This CDR3 has 15 residues. Trimming left V 3 bases short and J 6 bases short, with 13 bases between. Germline V gene lookup returns CDR1 KGHDR and CDR2 SFDVKD. CDR3 region: CATSDLGLLSGELFF. CDR3 DNA: TGTGCCACCAGTGATCTGGGACTCCTCTCCGGGGAGCTGTTTTTT.

This clonotype was seen at least ten times. The CDR3 is CASSTPWDREETQYF. The CDR3 nucleotides are TGTGCCAGCAGCACCCCCTGGGACAGGGAAGAGACCCAGTACTTC. The rearrangement joins TRBV7-2 to TRBJ2-5; TRBD1 matches at 9 bases. The CDR3 sequence is 15 residues long. Germline CDR1 and CDR2: SGHTA and FQGNSA. V trimming: 5 bases; J trimming: 3 bases; junction bases outside the gene matches: 7.

This clonotype was picked up many times. The chain links TRBV7-2 to TRBJ2-7; 7 positions agree with TRBD1. After removal of 8 bases from V and 4 bases from J, the junction contained 11 bases not matched to a gene. Germline-derived CDR1 and CDR2 are SGHTA and FQGNSA. This CDR3 contains 14 residues. CDR3 residues: CASSPPDREYEQYF. The CDR3 nucleotides are TGTGCCAGCTCCCCCCCCGACAGGGAATACGAGCAGTACTTC.